One sample yielded the 27 T cell receptor beta chains listed below, sequenced in a study of blood T cell repertoires in COVID-19. Assay: immunoSEQ multiplex PCR; the TCRdb copy retains only in-frame clones and omits some. Of roughly 100,000 clones in the sample, roughly nine tenths were seen once. What was sequenced was peripheral blood. These receptors were collected from a man aged 50 or older with acute or convalescent COVID-19.

The CDR3 loop reads CASSLIDNQPQHF. DNA of the CDR3: TGTGCCAGCAGCTTAATAGACAATCAGCCCCAGCATTTT. The chain employs TRBV7-2 and TRBJ1-5; D remains ambiguous. The CDR3 contains 13 residues. V gave up 2 bases and J gave up 3 bases, with 5 bases separating them. From germline, CDR1 is SGHTA and CDR2 FQGNSA.

The gene calls are TRBV28 and TRBJ1-5, with TRBD1 matching over 7 bases. With 4 bases clipped from V and 0 bases from J, the junction kept 6 bases outside the gene matches. Germline V gives CDR1 MDHEN, CDR2 SYDVKM. The length of the CDR3 is 16 residues. The CDR3 sequence: CASSSRGQYSNQPQHF. In DNA, the CDR3 is TGTGCCAGCAGTTCGAGGGGACAGTATAGCAATCAGCCCCAGCATTTT. Drawing the rest from reference TRBV28 and TRBJ1-5, the complete variable domain is DVKVTQSSRYLVKRTGEKVFLECVQDMDHENMFWYRQDPGLGLRLIYFSYDVKMKEKGDIPEGYSVSREKKERFSLILESASTNQTSMYLCASSSRGQYSNQPQHFGDGTRLSIL.

Regarding this clone: Other DNA sequences from this sample encode an identical CDR3 as well. V gene TRBV19 combines with J gene TRBJ1-2; 9 bases line up with TRBD1. Germline V lookup: CDR1 LNHDA, CDR2 SQIVND (reference sequence). This CDR3 contains 13 residues. Trimming cost V 6 bases and J 2 bases; bases outside gene matches: 1. DNA for the CDR3: TGTGCCAGTAGAGGACAGGGGAACTATGGCTACACCTTC. Translating gives CASRGQGNYGYTF.

This rearrangement joins TRBV5-4 to TRBJ1-4; D gene ambiguous. This CDR3 has 14 amino acids. V lost 0 bases and J 5 bases, leaving 8 bases between the germline ends. Germline V gene lookup returns CDR1 SGHNT and CDR2 YYREEE (reference sequence). The CDR3 loop is CASSLGLENEKLFF. CDR3 coding DNA: TGTGCCAGCAGCTTGGGTTTAGAAAATGAAAAACTGTTTTTT.

The J gene is TRBJ2-2, the V gene TRBV28; TRBD2 matches 10 bases. The CDR3 contains 14 residues. Trimming took 4 bases from V and 6 from J; bases not matched to a gene: 2. Germline-derived CDR1 and CDR2 are MDHEN and SYDVKM. CDR3 sequence reads: CASSWLAGAGELFF. CDR3 bases: TGTGCCAGCAGTTGGCTAGCGGGGGCCGGGGAGCTGTTTTTT. The full variable domain, completed using reference TRBV28 and TRBJ2-2, is DVKVTQSSRYLVKRTGEKVFLECVQDMDHENMFWYRQDPGLGLRLIYFSYDVKMKEKGDIPEGYSVSREKKERFSLILESASTNQTSMYLCASSWLAGAGELFFGEGSRLTVL.

The chain has TRBV5-1 and TRBJ2-7; possible D gene TRBD2, 7 bases. The CDR3 has 15 amino acids. Per germline, CDR1 SGHRS and CDR2 YFSETQ. V was shortened by 2 bases and J by 3 bases, with 15 bases between the two germline ends. This chain's CDR3 is CASSFSSGDYYEQYF. The DNA for the CDR3 is TGCGCCAGCAGCTTCTCATCAGGGGACTACTACGAGCAGTACTTC.

This chain links TRBV7-3 with TRBJ2-2, with 9 bases fitting TRBD2. The CDR3 length is 16 residues. CDR1 and CDR2 from the germline V gene are SGHTA and FQGTGA. J gave up 2 bases and V 5 bases, and 6 bases lay outside the gene matches. The CDR3 DNA follows: TGTGCCAGCAGCCCCATAGCGGGGGCTAACACCGGGGAGCTGTTTTTT. This translates into CASSPIAGANTGELFF.

The chain uses TRBV6-4 and TRBJ1-1; D unresolved. Between the trimmed V and J ends, which lost 2 bases and 1 base, there was a span of 8 bases. Germline loops: CDR1 MRHNA, CDR2 SNTAGT. The CDR3 has 14 residues. CDR3 DNA sequence: TGTGCCAGCAGTGACCAGGTGTGGAACACTGAAGCTTTCTTT. Translating it yields CASSDQVWNTEAFF.

This chain links TRBV7-2 with TRBJ1-5; no definite D call. CDR3 length: 15 residues. V was clipped by 6 bases and J by 3 bases, with 15 bases between them. The germline CDR1 and CDR2 sequences are SGHTA and FQGNSA. CDR3 residues: CASSTVAGYNQPQHF. Written as DNA, the CDR3 is TGTGCCAGCAGTACAGTGGCCGGCTACAATCAGCCCCAGCATTTT.

V and J are TRBV5-1 and TRBJ2-5, with 7 bases aligning to TRBD2. Germline V gene data show CDR1 as SGHRS and CDR2 as YFSETQ. This CDR3 is built from 17 residues. J gave up 5 bases and V 0 bases, and 13 bases lay outside the gene matches. The CDR3 nucleotides are TGCGCCAGCAGCTTGGCCGGAAGCGGGGTGAGATTGGAGACCCAGTACTTC. Residues: CASSLAGSGVRLETQYF.

The rearrangement links TRBV19 to TRBJ2-7; no clear D gene. The germline V gene has CDR1 LNHDA and CDR2 SQIVND (reference sequence). Deletions cut 10 bases from V and 4 bases from J, with 23 bases between. The CDR3 extends over 15 amino acids. The CDR3 loop reads CATREESDSLYEQYF. In nucleotides, the CDR3 is TGTGCCACCCGAGAGGAATCAGACTCCTTGTACGAGCAGTACTTC.

The V and J genes are TRBV9 and TRBJ2-5, with D maybe TRBD1 (6 bases). There are 14 residues in the CDR3. Germline V gene data show CDR1 as SGDLS and CDR2 as YYNGEE. Trimming pared 3 bases from V and 3 bases from J, leaving 12 bases between. CDR3 sequence (DNA): TGTGCCAGCAGCGACCAACAGGGAGAAGAGACCCAGTACTTC. Translating gives CASSDQQGEETQYF.

This clone was recorded only once. V usage is TRBV27 and J usage is TRBJ1-1, with 10 nucleotides matching TRBD1. After removal of 5 bases from V and 8 bases from J, the junction contained 2 bases not matched to a gene. This CDR3 region has 12 residues. Germline CDR1 and CDR2: MNHEY and SMNVEV (reference sequence). CDR3 sequence reads: CASSLDRGEAFF. Written as DNA, the CDR3 is TGTGCCAGCAGTCTGGACAGGGGGGAAGCTTTCTTT.

This clone appeared a single time. This chain joins TRBV6-2 or TRBV6-3 and TRBJ2-7; D might be TRBD2 (6 bases). CDR3 length equals 15 residues. Looked up from germline, CDR1 is MNHEY and CDR2 is SVGEGT. V was shortened by 2 bases and J by 5 bases, with 16 bases between the two germline ends. The CDR3 region has the DNA TGTGCCAGCAGTTACAGGAGACTAGAATCCGACGAGCAGTACTTC. As protein: CASSYRRLESDEQYF.

The rearrangement uses TRBV19 and TRBJ1-5; D is undetermined. Trimming stripped 11 bases from V and 3 bases from J, with 11 bases between. In germline, CDR1 is LNHDA, CDR2 SQIVND (reference sequence). This CDR3 spans 12 amino acids. The DNA for the CDR3 is TGTGCCTCCCAGTTCATCAATCAGCCCCAGCATTTT. This translates into CASQFINQPQHF.

This clone was seen more than once but under ten times. The V call is TRBV18, the J call TRBJ1-1; 8 bases fit TRBD1. CDR1 and CDR2 (germline): KGHSH, LQKENI. The CDR3 spans 14 residues. The J segment lost 1 base and the V segment lost 2 bases, leaving 0 bases of the junction unmatched. CDR3 DNA sequence: TGTGCCAGCTCACCAGGGACAGGGAACACTGAAGCTTTCTTT. This translates into CASSPGTGNTEAFF.

The chain combines TRBV19 with TRBJ1-5; 7 bases align to TRBD1. The trim removed 0 bases at V and 3 bases at J, leaving 5 bases unmatched. This CDR3 is 16 amino acids long. Germline CDR1 and CDR2: LNHDA and SQIVND (reference sequence). The DNA for the CDR3 is TGTGCCAGTAGTATAGAAATCGGGACAGTCAATCAGCCCCAGCATTTT. Its protein product is CASSIEIGTVNQPQHF.

V gene TRBV30 combines with J gene TRBJ1-5, with a weak D call TRBD1 (6 bases). V shed 2 bases and J shed 7 bases, with 21 bases lying between them. Germline-derived CDR1 and CDR2 are GTSNPN and SVGIG (reference sequence). The CDR3 runs 16 residues. Here the CDR3 reads CAWSPPWGRGDQPQHF. For the CDR3, the DNA is TGTGCCTGGAGTCCACCATGGGGCAGGGGCGACCAGCCCCAGCATTTT.

The chain uses TRBV12-3 or TRBV12-4 and TRBJ1-5; D remains unclear. V was trimmed by 3 bases and J by 4 bases, leaving 4 bases between them. This CDR3 is 12 amino acids long. CDR3 loop: CASSFGNQPQHF. CDR3 DNA: TGTGCCAGCAGTTTCGGTAATCAGCCCCAGCATTTT.

V is TRBV5-6 and J is TRBJ2-2; weak D call: TRBD2 (6 bases). The CDR3 sequence is 14 residues long. Germline CDR1 reads SGHDT; CDR2 reads YYEEEE. Trimming left V 4 bases short and J 2 bases short, with 9 bases between. CDR3 protein: CASSGGANTGELFF. The CDR3 bases are TGTGCCAGCAGCGGCGGGGCAAACACCGGGGAGCTGTTTTTT.

V gene TRBV5-1 combines with J gene TRBJ2-1, with TRBD2 matching over 10 bases. This CDR3 is 15 amino acids long. After removal of 7 bases from V and 7 bases from J, the junction contained 11 bases not matched to a gene. From germline, CDR1 is SGHRS and CDR2 YFSETQ. CDR3 DNA sequence: TGCGCCAGCGAAAGCATAGCGGGGGGTAGGAATGAGCAGTTCTTC. Its protein product is CASESIAGGRNEQFF.

This chain's CDR3 is CASSSGQGGIFGYTF. CDR3 nucleotide sequence: TGTGCCAGCAGCTCCGGACAGGGGGGGATTTTTGGCTACACCTTC. The V call is TRBV5-8, the J call TRBJ1-2; TRBD1 matches at 10 bases. The CDR3 spans 15 residues. V shed 3 bases, J shed 7 bases, and the junction held 9 bases outside the gene matches. The germline V gene has CDR1 SGHTS and CDR2 YDEGEE. Full variable domain (remainder filled in from reference TRBV5-8 and TRBJ1-2): EAGVTQSPTHLIKTRGQQATLRCSPISGHTSVYWYQQALGLGLQFLLWYDEGEERNRGNFPPRFSGRQFPNYSSELNVNALELEDSALYLCASSSGQGGIFGYTFGSGTRLTVV.

The chain carries TRBV2 and TRBJ2-5, with 12 bases that match TRBD1. In germline, CDR1 is SNHLY, CDR2 FYNNEI. V shed 5 bases and J 5 bases; nucleotides not matched to a gene: 9. CDR3 length: 16 residues. In DNA form, the CDR3 reads TGTGCCAGCAGTCAGGGACAGGGGGCGCGTCAGGAGACCCAGTACTTC. It codes for CASSQGQGARQETQYF.

V usage is TRBV6-4 and J usage is TRBJ2-1; D gene ambiguous. Trimming took off 0 bases at V and 4 bases at J, with 10 bases between the two ends. The CDR3 runs to 15 residues. Germline CDR1 is MRHNA and CDR2 is SNTAGT. The CDR3 loop is CASSDSSGDYNEQFF. The CDR3 region has the DNA TGTGCCAGCAGTGACTCGAGTGGAGATTACAATGAGCAGTTCTTC.

CDR3 DNA sequence: TGTGCTAGTGGTTTGGGTCAGGGAAGCACAGATACGCAGTATTTT. This sequence encodes CASGLGQGSTDTQYF. This sequence joins TRBV12-5 and TRBJ2-3; weak D call: TRBD1 (5 bases). Trimming left V 1 base short and J 0 bases short, with 8 bases between. Per the germline V gene, CDR1 is LGHNT and CDR2 is FRNRAP. This CDR3 region has 15 residues.

This clone was seen only a few times. The V call is TRBV7-8, the J call TRBJ1-4; maybe TRBD1 (5 bases). This CDR3 has 14 residues. Between the trimmed V and J ends, which lost 4 bases and 8 bases, there was a span of 14 bases. CDR1 is SGHVS, CDR2 FQNEAQ, per germline. CDR3 nucleotides: TGTGCCAGCAGCTCGGACATATACCGCGAAAAACTGTTTTTT. It is translated as CASSSDIYREKLFF.

The chain joins TRBV7-8 to TRBJ1-1; D not resolved. Trimming stripped 1 base from V and 1 base from J, with 10 bases between. This CDR3 is built from 15 residues. The V gene's germline CDR1 is SGHVS and CDR2 FQNEAQ. CDR3 in DNA: TGTGCCAGCAGCTTAGGGCTGGGCACGAACACTGAAGCTTTCTTT. This gives the protein CASSLGLGTNTEAFF.